This T cell receptor (beta chain) is drawn from a study of T cells after yellow fever vaccination. TCRdb redid the calling of the 5' RACE reads with MiXCR, one entry per CDR3 protein. There are approximately 260,000 distinct CDR3 sequences in the sample; roughly 5% occur only once, and less than 3.5% lies in the top ten. This clonotype was counted between two and nine times. What it binds is unknown. The CDR3 is 16 amino acids. CDR1 DFQATT and CDR2 SNEGSKA come from the germline V gene (reference sequence). With 0 bases clipped from V and 6 bases from J, the junction kept 11 bases outside the gene matches. Study-level results: Primary-vaccination clones mostly resurfaced post-booster (96% CD4, more than 80% CD8). Contamination of FACS-sorted repertoires by abundant clonotypes from the bulk population could occur.

The chain joins TRBV20-1 to TRBJ2-3, with TRBD1 matching over 8 bases. Sequences were derived from CD4+ T cells sorted from PBMCs, sampled on the day of the yellow fever booster vaccination. This receptor was obtained from a man aged 18 to 35 who received the YFV17D yellow fever vaccine. The CDR3 sequence is CSARDFDRGAWDTQYF. CDR3 in DNA: TGCAGTGCTAGAGATTTTGACAGGGGAGCCTGGGATACGCAGTATTTT.